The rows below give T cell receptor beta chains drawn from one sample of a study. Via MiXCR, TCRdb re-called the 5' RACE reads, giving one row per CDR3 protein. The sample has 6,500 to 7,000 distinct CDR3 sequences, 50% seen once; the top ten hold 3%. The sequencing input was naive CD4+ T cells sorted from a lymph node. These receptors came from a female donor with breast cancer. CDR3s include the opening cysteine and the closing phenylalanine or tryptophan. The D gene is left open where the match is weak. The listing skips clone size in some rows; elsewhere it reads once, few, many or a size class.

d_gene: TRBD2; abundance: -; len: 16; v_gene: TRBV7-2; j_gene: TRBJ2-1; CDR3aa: CASSLVPSGGYNEQFF; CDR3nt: TGTGCCAGCAGCTTAGTGCCTAGCGGGGGCTACAATGAGCAGTTCTTC
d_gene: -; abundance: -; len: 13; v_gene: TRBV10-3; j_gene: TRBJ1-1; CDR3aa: CAISENRDTEAFF; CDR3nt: TGTGCCATCAGTGAGAACAGGGACACTGAAGCTTTCTTT
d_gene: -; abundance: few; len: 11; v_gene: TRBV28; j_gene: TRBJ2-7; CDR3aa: CASGAGTKKYF; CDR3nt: TGTGCCAGCGGCGCCGGGACCAAAAAGTACTTC
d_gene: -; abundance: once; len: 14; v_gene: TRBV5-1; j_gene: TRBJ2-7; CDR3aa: CTSRGMGHPGEQYF; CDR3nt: TGCACCAGCAGGGGAATGGGACATCCCGGCGAGCAGTACTTC
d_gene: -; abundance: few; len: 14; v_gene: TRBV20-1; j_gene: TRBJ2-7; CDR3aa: CSASLAMGDREQYF; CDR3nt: TGCAGTGCTAGTCTAGCGATGGGGGATCGGGAGCAGTACTTC
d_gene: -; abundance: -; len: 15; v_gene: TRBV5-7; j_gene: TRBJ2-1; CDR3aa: CASSLASATYNEQFF; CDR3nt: TGTGCCAGCAGCTTGGCCTCGGCGACCTACAATGAGCAGTTCTTC
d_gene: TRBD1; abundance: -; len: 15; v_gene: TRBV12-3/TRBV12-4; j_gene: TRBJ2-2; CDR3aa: CASNADRAGTGELFF; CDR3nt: TGTGCCAGCAATGCGGACAGGGCTGGCACCGGGGAGCTGTTTTTT
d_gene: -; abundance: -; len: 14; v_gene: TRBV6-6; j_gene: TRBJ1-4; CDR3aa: CVSSEREAREKLFF; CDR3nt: TGTGTCAGCAGTGAAAGGGAGGCCCGCGAAAAACTGTTTTTT
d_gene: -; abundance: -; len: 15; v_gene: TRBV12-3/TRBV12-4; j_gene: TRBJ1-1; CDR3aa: CASSPLGPSNTEAFF; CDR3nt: TGTGCCAGCAGTCCCCTCGGGCCTTCTAACACTGAAGCTTTCTTT
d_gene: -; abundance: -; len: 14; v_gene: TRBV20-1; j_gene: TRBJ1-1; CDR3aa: CSARDRRGNTEAFF; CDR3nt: TGCAGTGCTAGAGATCGTCGGGGAAACACTGAAGCTTTCTTT
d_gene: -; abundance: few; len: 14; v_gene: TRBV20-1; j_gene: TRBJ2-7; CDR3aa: CSARYPKGGYEQYF; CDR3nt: TGCAGTGCTAGATACCCTAAGGGGGGGTACGAGCAGTACTTC
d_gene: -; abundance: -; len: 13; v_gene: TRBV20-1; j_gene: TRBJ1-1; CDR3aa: CSATRDENTVAFF; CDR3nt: TGCAGTGCTACCCGGGACGAGAACACTGTAGCTTTCTTT
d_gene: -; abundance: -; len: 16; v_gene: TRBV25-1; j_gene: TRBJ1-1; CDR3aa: CASSPTWGLMNTEAFF; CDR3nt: TGTGCCAGCAGCCCGACTTGGGGGCTCATGAACACTGAAGCTTTCTTT
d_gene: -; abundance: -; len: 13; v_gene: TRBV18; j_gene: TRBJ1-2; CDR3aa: CASSPSGAEGYTF; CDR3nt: TGTGCCAGCTCACCATCCGGGGCGGAAGGCTACACCTTC
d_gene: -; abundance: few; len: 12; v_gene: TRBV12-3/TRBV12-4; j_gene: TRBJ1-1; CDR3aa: CASSLSDSEAFF; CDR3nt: TGTGCCAGCAGTTTATCGGACAGTGAAGCTTTCTTT
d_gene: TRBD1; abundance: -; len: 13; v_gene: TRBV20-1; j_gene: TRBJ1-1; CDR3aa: CGARGQGDGLAFF; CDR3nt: TGCGGTGCACGGGGACAGGGGGATGGCTTAGCTTTCTTT
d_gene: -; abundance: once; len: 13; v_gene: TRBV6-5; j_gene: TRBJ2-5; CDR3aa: CASSHPSDLTQYF; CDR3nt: TGTGCCAGCAGCCATCCCAGCGACCTGACCCAGTACTTC
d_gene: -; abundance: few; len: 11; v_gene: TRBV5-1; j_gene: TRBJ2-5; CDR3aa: CASSLEETQYF; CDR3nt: TGTGCCAGCAGCTTAGAAGAGACCCAGTACTTC
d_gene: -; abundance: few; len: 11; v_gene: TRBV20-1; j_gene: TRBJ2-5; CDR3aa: CSASSFETQYF; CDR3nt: TGCAGTGCTAGTAGTTTTGAGACCCAGTACTTC
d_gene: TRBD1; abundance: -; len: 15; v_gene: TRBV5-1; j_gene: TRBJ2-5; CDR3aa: CASNSDRSGQETQYF; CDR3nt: TGCGCCAGCAACTCGGACAGGTCCGGCCAAGAGACCCAGTACTTC
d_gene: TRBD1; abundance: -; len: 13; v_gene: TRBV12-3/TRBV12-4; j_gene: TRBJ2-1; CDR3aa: CASSLRDRYEQFF; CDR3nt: TGTGCCAGCAGTTTAAGGGACAGGTATGAGCAGTTCTTC
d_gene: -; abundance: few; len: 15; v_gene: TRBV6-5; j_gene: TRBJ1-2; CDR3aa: CASSAEWGVNYGYTF; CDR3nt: TGTGCCAGCAGTGCTGAGTGGGGGGTTAACTATGGCTACACCTTC